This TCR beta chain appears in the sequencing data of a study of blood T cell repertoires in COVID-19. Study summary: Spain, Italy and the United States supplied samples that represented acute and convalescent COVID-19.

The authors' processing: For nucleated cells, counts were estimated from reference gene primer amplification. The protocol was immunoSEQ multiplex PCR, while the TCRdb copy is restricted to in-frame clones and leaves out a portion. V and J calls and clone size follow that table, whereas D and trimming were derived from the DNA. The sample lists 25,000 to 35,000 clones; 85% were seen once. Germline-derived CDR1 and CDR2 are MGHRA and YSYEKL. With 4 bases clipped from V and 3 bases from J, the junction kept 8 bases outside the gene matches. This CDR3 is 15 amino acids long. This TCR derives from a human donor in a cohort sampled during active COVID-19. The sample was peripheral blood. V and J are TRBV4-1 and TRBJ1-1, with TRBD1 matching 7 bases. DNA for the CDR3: TGCGCCAGCAGCCGGGAACCGGGACAGTACACTGAAGCTTTCTTT. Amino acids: CASSREPGQYTEAFF.